This T cell receptor beta chain appears in the sequencing data of a study of T-cell memory formation after mild COVID-19 (dated by TCRdb to the early 2020s). Study-level background: TCR sequence clusters from the two donors were largely donor specific. Two young, previously healthy adult volunteers made up the cohort, one male and one female. T-cell clones expanding and contracting after mild COVID-19 in a couple of donors were tracked by longitudinal TCRalpha and TCRbeta repertoire sequencing. The study at large found these results: The detection of some responding clones in pre-infection memory suggests that pre-existing cross-reactive memory T cells joined the SARS-CoV-2 response. The study included only a couple of mild cases, and larger cohorts that include severe cases with pre-infection samples were judged to be necessary. Clones contracting from day 15 to 85 had balanced CD4/CD8 phenotypes, while a second wave expanding from day 15 to 37 was biased towards CD4+. Contracting CD4+ clones were located mainly in the CM and EM memory subsets, whereas CD8+ clones were found to be enriched in EMRA. SARS-CoV-2 specificity was not confirmed for the second-wave clones peaking on day 37.

Instrument on record: Illumina NovaSeq 6000. TCRalpha and TCRbeta cDNA libraries were constructed by 5'RACE with constant-segment primers, with sample barcodes and unique molecular identifiers being introduced. RNA was extracted from every sample with Trizol reagent. Amplification of the libraries took two PCR steps, and the second step added a second sample barcode plus Illumina TruSeq adapters. The libraries were sequenced on an Illumina NovaSeq using 2 x 150 bp paired-end reads. In the source study's methods: Reads were demultiplexed and collapsed into UMI-guided consensus sequences with migec v1.2.7. Using mixcr v2.1.11, the UMI consensuses were aligned to TRA and TRB V and J templates and assembled into clonotypes. A clonotype was counted as expanded or contracted only if both edgeR and NoisET called the change significant, with noise models trained on biological replicates. For edgeR calls, a false discovery rate-adjusted p below 0.01 and a log2 fold-change threshold of 1 were applied. As an exploratory analysis of dynamics, max-normalized trajectories of the 1000 most abundant clonotypes were examined by PCA with hierarchical clustering. Separately sequenced CD4+ and CD8+ repertoires were used to assign a CD4 or CD8 phenotype to each responding clone. TCRdb reanalyzed the raw reads on its own, using fastp at Q25 for trimming and MiXCR for clone calling, and kept in-frame beta chains. Every CDR3 protein is listed once, alongside the most common genes and DNA of its rows. The V and J calls and clone size are TCRdb's, not the authors'. This sample comprises around 45,000 distinct CDR3 sequences, roughly 9% of them detected only once. Of the sample, 12% falls within the top ten clones.

PBMCs were isolated by Ficoll-Paque density gradient centrifugation. The CDR3 covers 17 residues, taking in both the cysteine and the phenylalanine. Only the CDR3 region is kept as DNA, spanning 51 bases read in frame from base 1. Trimming takes 0 bases off V and 5 bases off J; junction bases not matched to a gene: 8. CDR1 and CDR2 are read off the germline V gene as ENHRY and SYGVKD. This clonotype was observed at least ten times. What this receptor recognizes is not known. Base quality data are lacking; no much larger clone is found one base away. Source material: PBMCs or a T cell subset sorted from them (not recorded which). This TCR derives from an adult woman who had mild COVID-19 (a few samples of this study predate the infection). The sample titles of this study are shuffled in the database, so cell type and time point are left out; the donor was told from shared clones. The sequence is built from TRBV10-3 and TRBJ2-7; 12 junctional bases match TRBD2. The sequenced DNA is TGTGCCATCAGTGAGTCTCCACTAGCGGGAGGACCCCACGAGCAGTACTTC. Its amino acids are CAISESPLAGGPHEQYF.